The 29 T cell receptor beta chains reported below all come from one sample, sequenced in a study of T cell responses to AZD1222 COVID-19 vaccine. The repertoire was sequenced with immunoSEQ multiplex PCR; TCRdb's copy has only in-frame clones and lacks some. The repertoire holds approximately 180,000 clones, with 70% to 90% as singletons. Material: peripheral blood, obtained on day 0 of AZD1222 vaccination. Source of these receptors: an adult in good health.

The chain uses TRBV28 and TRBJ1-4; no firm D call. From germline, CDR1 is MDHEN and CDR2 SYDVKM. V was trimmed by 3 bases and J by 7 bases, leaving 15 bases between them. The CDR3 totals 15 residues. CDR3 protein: CASSFSNPEGEKLFF. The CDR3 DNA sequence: TGTGCCAGCAGTTTCTCAAACCCTGAGGGTGAAAAACTGTTTTTT. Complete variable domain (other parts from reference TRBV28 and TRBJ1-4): DVKVTQSSRYLVKRTGEKVFLECVQDMDHENMFWYRQDPGLGLRLIYFSYDVKMKEKGDIPEGYSVSREKKERFSLILESASTNQTSMYLCASSFSNPEGEKLFFGSGTQLSVL.

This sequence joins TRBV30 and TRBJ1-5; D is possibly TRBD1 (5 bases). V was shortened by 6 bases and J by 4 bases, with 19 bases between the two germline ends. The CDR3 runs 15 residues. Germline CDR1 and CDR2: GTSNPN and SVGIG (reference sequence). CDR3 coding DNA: TGTGCCTGCCGCAGTGGGCCCGGGGGGAATCAGCCCCAGCATTTT. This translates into CACRSGPGGNQPQHF.

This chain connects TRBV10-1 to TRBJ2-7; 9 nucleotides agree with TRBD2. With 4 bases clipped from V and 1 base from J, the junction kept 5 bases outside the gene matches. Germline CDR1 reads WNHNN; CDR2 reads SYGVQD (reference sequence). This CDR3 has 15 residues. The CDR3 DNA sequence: TGCGCCAGCAGTGGAGTAGCGGGGGAGTCCTACGAGCAGTACTTC. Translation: CASSGVAGESYEQYF.

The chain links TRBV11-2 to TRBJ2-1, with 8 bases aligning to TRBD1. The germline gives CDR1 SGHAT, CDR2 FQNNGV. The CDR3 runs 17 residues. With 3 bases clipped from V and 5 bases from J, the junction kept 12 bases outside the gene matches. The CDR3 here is CASSFHHSQGANNEQFF. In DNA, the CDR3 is TGTGCCAGCAGCTTCCACCACTCCCAGGGGGCCAACAATGAGCAGTTCTTC.

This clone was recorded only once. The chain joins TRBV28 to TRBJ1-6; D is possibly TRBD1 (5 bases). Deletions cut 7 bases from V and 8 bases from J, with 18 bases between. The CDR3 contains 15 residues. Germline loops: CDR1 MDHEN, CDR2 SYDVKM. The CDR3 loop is CASTTPDIVYSPLHF. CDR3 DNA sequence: TGTGCCAGCACGACCCCGGACATCGTCTATTCACCCCTCCACTTT.

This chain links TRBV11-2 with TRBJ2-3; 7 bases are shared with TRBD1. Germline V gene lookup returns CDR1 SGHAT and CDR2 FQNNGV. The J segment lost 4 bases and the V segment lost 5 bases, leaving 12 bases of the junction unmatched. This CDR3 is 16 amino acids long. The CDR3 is CASSERQGRIADTQYF. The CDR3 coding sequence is TGTGCCAGCAGCGAGCGACAGGGTAGAATCGCAGATACGCAGTATTTT.

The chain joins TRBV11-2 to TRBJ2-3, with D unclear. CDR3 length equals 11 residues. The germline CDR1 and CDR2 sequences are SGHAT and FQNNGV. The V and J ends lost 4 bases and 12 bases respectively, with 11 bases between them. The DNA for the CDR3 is TGTGCCAGCAGCTCCCACCTTCTTCAGTATTTT. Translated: CASSSHLLQYF.

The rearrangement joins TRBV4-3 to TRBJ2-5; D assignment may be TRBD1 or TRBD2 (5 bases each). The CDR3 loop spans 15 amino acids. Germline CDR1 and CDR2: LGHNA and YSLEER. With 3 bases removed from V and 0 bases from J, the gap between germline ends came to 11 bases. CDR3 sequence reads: CASSQGTKYQETQYF. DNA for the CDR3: TGCGCCAGCAGCCAGGGGACGAAATACCAAGAGACCCAGTACTTC.

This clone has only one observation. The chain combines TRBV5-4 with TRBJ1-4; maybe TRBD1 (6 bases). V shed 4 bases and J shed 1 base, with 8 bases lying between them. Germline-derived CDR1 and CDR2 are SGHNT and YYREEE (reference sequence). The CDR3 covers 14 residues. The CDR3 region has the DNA TGTGCCAGCAGCCCGACAGGAACTAATGAAAAACTGTTTTTT. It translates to CASSPTGTNEKLFF.

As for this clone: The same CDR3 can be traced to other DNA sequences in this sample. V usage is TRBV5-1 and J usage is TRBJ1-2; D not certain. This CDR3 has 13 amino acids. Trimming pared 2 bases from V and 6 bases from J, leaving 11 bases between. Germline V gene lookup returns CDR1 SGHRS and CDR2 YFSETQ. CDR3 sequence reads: CASSFTGTDGYTF. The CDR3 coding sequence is TGCGCCAGCAGCTTTACGGGAACTGATGGCTACACCTTC.

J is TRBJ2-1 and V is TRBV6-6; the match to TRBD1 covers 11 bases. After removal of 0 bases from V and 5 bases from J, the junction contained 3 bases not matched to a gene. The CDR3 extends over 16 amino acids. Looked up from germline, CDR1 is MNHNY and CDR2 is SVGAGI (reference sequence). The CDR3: CASSYSGQGADNEQFF. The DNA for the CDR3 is TGTGCCAGCAGTTACTCAGGACAGGGGGCTGACAATGAGCAGTTCTTC.

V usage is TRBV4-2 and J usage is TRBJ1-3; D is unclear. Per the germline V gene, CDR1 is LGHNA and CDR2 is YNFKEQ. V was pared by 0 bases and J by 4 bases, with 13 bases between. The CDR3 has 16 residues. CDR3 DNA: TGTGCCAGCAGCCAAGAATGGACCCTCACCGGAAACACCATATATTTT. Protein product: CASSQEWTLTGNTIYF.

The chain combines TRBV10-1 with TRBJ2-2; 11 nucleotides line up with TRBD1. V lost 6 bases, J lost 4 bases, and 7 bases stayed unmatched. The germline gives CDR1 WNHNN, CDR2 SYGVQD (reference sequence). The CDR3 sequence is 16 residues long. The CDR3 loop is CASSPGQGASTGELFF. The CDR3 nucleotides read TGCGCCAGCAGCCCCGGACAGGGGGCGAGCACCGGGGAGCTGTTTTTT.

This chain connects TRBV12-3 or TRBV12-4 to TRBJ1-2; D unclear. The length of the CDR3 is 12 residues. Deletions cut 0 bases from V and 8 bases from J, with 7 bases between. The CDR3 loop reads CASSLALGGYTF. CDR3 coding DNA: TGTGCCAGCAGTTTAGCGCTCGGCGGCTACACCTTC.

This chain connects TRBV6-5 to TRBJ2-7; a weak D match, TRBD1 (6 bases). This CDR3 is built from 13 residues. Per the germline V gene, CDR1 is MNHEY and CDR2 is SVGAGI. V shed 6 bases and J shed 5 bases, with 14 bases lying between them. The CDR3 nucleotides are TGTGCCAGCAGAGGGGGAGAGTGGGACGAGCAGTACTTC. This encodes CASRGGEWDEQYF.

The CDR3 nucleotides read TGCGCCAGCAGCTTGGCCCCAGGGGGCTCCTACGAGCAGTACTTC. This codes for CASSLAPGGSYEQYF. The rearrangement joins TRBV5-1 to TRBJ2-7; 7 bases are shared with TRBD1. Per germline, CDR1 SGHRS and CDR2 YFSETQ. After removal of 0 bases from V and 0 bases from J, the junction contained 3 bases not matched to a gene. This CDR3 has 15 residues.

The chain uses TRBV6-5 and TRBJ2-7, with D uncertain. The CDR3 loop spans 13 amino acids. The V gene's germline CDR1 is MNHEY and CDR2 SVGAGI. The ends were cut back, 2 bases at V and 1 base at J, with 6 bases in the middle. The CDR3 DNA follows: TGTGCCAGCAGTTACGGGGTTTCCTACGAGCAGTACTTC. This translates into CASSYGVSYEQYF.

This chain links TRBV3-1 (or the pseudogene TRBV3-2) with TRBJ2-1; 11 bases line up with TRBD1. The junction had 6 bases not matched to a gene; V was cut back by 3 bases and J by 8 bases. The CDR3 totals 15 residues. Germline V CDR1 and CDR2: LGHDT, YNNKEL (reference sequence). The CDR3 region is CASSQGDRGIDEQFF. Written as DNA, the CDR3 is TGTGCCAGCAGCCAGGGGGACAGGGGGATTGATGAGCAGTTCTTC.

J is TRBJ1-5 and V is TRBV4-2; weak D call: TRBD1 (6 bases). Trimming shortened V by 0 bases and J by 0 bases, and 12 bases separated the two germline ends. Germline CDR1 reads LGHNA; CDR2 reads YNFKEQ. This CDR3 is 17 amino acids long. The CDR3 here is CASSQDMAGVSNQPQHF. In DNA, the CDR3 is TGTGCCAGCAGCCAAGATATGGCAGGGGTTAGCAATCAGCCCCAGCATTTT.

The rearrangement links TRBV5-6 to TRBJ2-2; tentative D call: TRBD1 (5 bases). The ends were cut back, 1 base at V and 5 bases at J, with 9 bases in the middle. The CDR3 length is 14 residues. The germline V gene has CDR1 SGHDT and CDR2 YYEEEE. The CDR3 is CASSLRTLTGELFF. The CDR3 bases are TGTGCCAGCAGCTTGAGGACACTAACCGGGGAGCTGTTTTTT.

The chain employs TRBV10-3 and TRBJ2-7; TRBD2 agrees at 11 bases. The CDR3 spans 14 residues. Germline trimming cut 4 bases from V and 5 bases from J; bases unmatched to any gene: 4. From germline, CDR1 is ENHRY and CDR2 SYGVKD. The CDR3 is CAISVLAGVNEQYF. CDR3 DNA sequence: TGTGCCATCAGTGTACTAGCGGGAGTCAACGAGCAGTACTTC.

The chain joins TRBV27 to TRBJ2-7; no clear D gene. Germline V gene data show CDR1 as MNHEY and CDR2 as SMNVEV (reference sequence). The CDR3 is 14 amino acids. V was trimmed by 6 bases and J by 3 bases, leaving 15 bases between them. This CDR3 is CASSLETGGYEQYF. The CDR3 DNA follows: TGTGCCAGCAGCCTCGAGACCGGCGGCTACGAGCAGTACTTC.

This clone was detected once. The CDR3 bases are TGTGCCAGTAGTAAAGGGACGGTCTATGGCTACACCTTC. Translation gives CASSKGTVYGYTF. This chain joins TRBV19 and TRBJ1-2; maybe TRBD1 (5 bases). This CDR3 comprises 13 residues. Trimming cost V 4 bases and J 4 bases, with 10 bases left between them. CDR1 is LNHDA, CDR2 SQIVND, per germline (reference sequence).

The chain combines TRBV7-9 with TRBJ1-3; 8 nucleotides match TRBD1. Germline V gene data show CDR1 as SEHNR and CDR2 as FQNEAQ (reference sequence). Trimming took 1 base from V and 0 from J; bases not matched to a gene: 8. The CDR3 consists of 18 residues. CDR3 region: CASSLGSRGRLSGNTIYF. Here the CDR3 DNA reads TGTGCCAGCAGCTTAGGCAGCAGGGGGCGTCTCTCTGGAAACACCATATATTTT.

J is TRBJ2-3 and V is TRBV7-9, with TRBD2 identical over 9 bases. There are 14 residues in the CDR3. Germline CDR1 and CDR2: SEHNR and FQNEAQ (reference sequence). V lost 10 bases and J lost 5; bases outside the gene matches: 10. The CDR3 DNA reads TGTGCCACATCACCTAGCGGGGCGGGAGATACGCAGTATTTT. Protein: CATSPSGAGDTQYF.

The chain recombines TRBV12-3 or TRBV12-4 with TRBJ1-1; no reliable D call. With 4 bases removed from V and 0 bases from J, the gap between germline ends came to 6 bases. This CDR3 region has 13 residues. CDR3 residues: CASSSWMNTEAFF. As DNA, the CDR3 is TGTGCCAGCAGTTCCTGGATGAACACTGAAGCTTTCTTT.

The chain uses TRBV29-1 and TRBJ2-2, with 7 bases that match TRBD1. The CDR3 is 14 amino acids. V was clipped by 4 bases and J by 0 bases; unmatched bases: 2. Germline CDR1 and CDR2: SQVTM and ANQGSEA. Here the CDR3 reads CSVGQGANTGELFF. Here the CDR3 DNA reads TGCAGCGTTGGTCAGGGGGCGAACACCGGGGAGCTGTTTTTT.

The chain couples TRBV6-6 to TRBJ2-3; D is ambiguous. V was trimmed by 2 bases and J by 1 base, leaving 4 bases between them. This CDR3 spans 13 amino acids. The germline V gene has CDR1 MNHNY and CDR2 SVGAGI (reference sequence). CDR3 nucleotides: TGTGCCAGCAGTTACGGGGGCACAGATACGCAGTATTTT. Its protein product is CASSYGGTDTQYF.

The CDR3 nucleotides read TGTGCCAGCAGCTCGCTGGACAGGGCAGACTATGGCTACACCTTC. Translation: CASSSLDRADYGYTF. This chain joins TRBV7-9 and TRBJ1-2; 8 bases agree with TRBD1. The CDR3 consists of 15 residues. CDR1 is SEHNR and CDR2 is FQNEAQ in the germline V gene (reference sequence). V dropped 4 bases and J dropped 3; count of bases not matched to a gene: 7. Complete variable domain (other parts from reference TRBV7-9 and TRBJ1-2): DTGVSQNPRHKITKRGQNVTFRCDPISEHNRLYWYRQTLGQGPEFLTYFQNEAQLEKSRLLSDRFSAERPKGSFSTLEIQRTEQGDSAMYLCASSSLDRADYGYTFGSGTRLTVV.